Reported below is one TCR beta chain. What it recognizes is unknown. Multiplex touch-down PCR with TRB-A/B primers amplified rearranged V-D-J TRB sequences. TCRdb re-called the multiplex PCR reads through MiXCR, storing one row per CDR3 protein. In the table there are over a thousand distinct CDR3 sequences, 22% of which are singletons. Amplification of TCR beta used genomic DNA extracted from peripheral blood. The data stem from a study of T cell repertoires in aging, cancer and after chemotherapy. Whole-study context: Paired samples before and after chemotherapy came from glioblastoma patients receiving temozolomide-based therapy. Overall study results and limits: Median generation probability rose over the chemotherapy interval in each cancer cohort, suggesting rebound thymic output.

V lost 3 bases, J lost 7 bases, and 18 bases lay in between. The V gene's germline CDR1 is SGHAT and CDR2 FQNNGV. The CDR3 sequence is 16 residues long. This clonotype originated in a human donor with a solid tumor. The chain employs TRBV11-2 and TRBJ1-4; the D gene is possibly TRBD1 (5 bases). Sequencing was performed on blood. CDR3: CASSLGLTERREKLFF. In DNA form, the CDR3 reads TGTGCCAGCAGCTTGGGACTGACGGAACGACGTGAAAAACTGTTTTTT.